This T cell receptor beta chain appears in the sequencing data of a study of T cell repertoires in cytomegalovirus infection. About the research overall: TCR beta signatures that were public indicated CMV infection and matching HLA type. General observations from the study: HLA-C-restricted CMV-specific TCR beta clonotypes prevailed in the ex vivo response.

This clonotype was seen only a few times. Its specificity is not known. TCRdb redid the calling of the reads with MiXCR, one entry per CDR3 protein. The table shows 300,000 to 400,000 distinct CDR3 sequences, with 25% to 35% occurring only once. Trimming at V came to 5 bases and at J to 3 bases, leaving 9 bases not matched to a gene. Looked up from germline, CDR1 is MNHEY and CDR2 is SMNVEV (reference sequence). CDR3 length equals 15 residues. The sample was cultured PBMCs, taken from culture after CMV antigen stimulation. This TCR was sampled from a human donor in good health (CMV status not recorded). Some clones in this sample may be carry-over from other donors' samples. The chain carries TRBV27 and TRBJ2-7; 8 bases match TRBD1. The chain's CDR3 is CASSQADRGLYEQYF. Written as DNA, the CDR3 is TGTGCCAGCAGTCAAGCTGACAGGGGCCTCTACGAGCAGTACTTC.